The next 9 T cell receptor beta chains were all read from a single sample in a study of beta chain features in type 1 diabetes. The sequenced template was cDNA made from the entire isolated RNA. TCRdb's copy holds only in-frame clones and misses some; the assay was immunoSEQ multiplex PCR. The table shows some 60,000 clones, with over 50% occurring only once. The specimen was Tregs from blood. These TCRs come from a woman under 30 in good health.

Points on this clone: The sample carries other DNA sequences with the same CDR3. The V gene is TRBV5-1, the J gene TRBJ2-1; 8 bases map to TRBD2. V shed 1 base and J 0 bases; nucleotides not matched to a gene: 3. This CDR3 is 16 amino acids long. Germline V lookup: CDR1 SGHRS, CDR2 YFSETQ. The CDR3: CASSLLAGSSYNEQFF. CDR3 nucleotides: TGCGCCAGCAGCTTGTTAGCGGGGTCCTCCTACAATGAGCAGTTCTTC. Complete variable domain (other parts from reference TRBV5-1 and TRBJ2-1): KAGVTQTPRYLIKTRGQQVTLSCSPISGHRSVSWYQQTPGQGLQFLFEYFSETQRNKGNFPGRFSGRQFSNSRSEMNVSTLELGDSALYLCASSLLAGSSYNEQFFGPGTRLTVL.

This clone came up a few times. The chain links TRBV4-3 to TRBJ2-1, with 7 nucleotides matching TRBD1. J gave up 2 bases and V 0 bases, and 1 base lay outside the gene matches. The length of the CDR3 is 15 residues. CDR1 and CDR2 from the germline V gene are LGHNA and YSLEER. The CDR3: CASSQDQGAYNEQFF. As DNA, the CDR3 is TGCGCCAGCAGCCAAGATCAGGGGGCCTACAATGAGCAGTTCTTC.

The rearrangement joins TRBV6-1 to TRBJ2-3; maybe TRBD2 (5 bases). Deletions cut 0 bases from V and 0 bases from J, with 10 bases between. The CDR3 is 16 amino acids. Germline CDR1 reads MNHNS; CDR2 reads SASEGT. As DNA, the CDR3 is TGTGCCAGCAGTGAAGCGCCCGGGGTGAGCACAGATACGCAGTATTTT. It yields the protein CASSEAPGVSTDTQYF.

This clone showed up just a few times. The chain joins TRBV7-2 to TRBJ2-5, with 11 bases matching TRBD2. Judging by the DNA end, TRBJ2-7 fits better; the J call may be wrong. This CDR3 comprises 15 residues. Germline loops: CDR1 SGHTA, CDR2 FQGNSA. The CDR3 DNA is TGTGCCAGCAGCTTAAATAGCGGGGGGGCCGGCGAGCAGTACTTC. The encoded protein is CASSLNSGGAGEQYF.

This clone was seen more than once but under ten times. The chain couples TRBV9 to TRBJ2-3; 10 nucleotides line up with TRBD2. The V gene's germline CDR1 is SGDLS and CDR2 YYNGEE. This CDR3 spans 19 amino acids. V trimming: 0 bases; J trimming: 6 bases; junction bases outside the gene matches: 16. The CDR3 loop reads CASSVATLAGVGGSDTQYF. CDR3 DNA sequence: TGTGCCAGCAGCGTAGCTACGCTAGCGGGAGTGGGGGGTTCGGATACGCAGTATTTT. Full variable domain (missing parts from reference TRBV9 and TRBJ2-3): DSGVTQTPKHLITATGQRVTLRCSPRSGDLSVYWYQQSLDQGLQFLIQYYNGEERAKGNILERFSAQQFPDLHSELNLSSLELGDSALYFCASSVATLAGVGGSDTQYFGPGTRLTVL.

The V and J genes are TRBV7-2 and TRBJ2-5, with a weak D call TRBD2 (5 bases). V lost 1 base to trimming and J lost 5 bases, with 17 bases between them. From germline, CDR1 is SGHTA and CDR2 FQGNSA. The CDR3 totals 16 residues. The CDR3 DNA is TGTGCCAGCAGCTTAGTTGCGGCCCAGACGGGGGAGACCCAGTACTTC. Translation gives CASSLVAAQTGETQYF.

The chain couples TRBV19 to TRBJ1-1; D possibly corresponds to TRBD1 (6 bases). Trimming shortened V by 4 bases and J by 1 base, and 10 bases separated the two germline ends. Per germline, CDR1 LNHDA and CDR2 SQIVND (reference sequence). The CDR3 consists of 14 residues. The CDR3 spells CASSKWTANTEAFF. The CDR3 DNA sequence: TGTGCCAGTAGTAAGTGGACAGCGAACACTGAAGCTTTCTTT.

The rearrangement links TRBV5-5 to TRBJ2-7; the match to TRBD2 covers 8 bases. The CDR3 has 17 amino acids. Germline CDR1 reads SGHKS; CDR2 reads YYEKEE (reference sequence). The trim removed 2 bases at V and 5 bases at J, leaving 15 bases unmatched. The CDR3 DNA follows: TGTGCCAGCAGCTTCGGAAGCGGGAGAAGGGTCTACGACGAGCAGTACTTC. Translation: CASSFGSGRRVYDEQYF.

V and J are TRBV18 and TRBJ1-1; weak D call: TRBD1 (5 bases). Germline CDR1 KGHSH, CDR2 LQKENI. The CDR3 contains 14 residues. The V end lost 8 bases, the J end lost 4 bases, and 17 bases lay between the germline ends. The CDR3 here is CASGTGNEGTEAFF. As DNA, the CDR3 is TGTGCCAGCGGGACTGGGAATGAGGGCACTGAAGCTTTCTTT.